These 25 T cell receptor beta chains were all obtained from the same sample, sequenced in a study of blood T cell repertoires in COVID-19. Method: immunoSEQ multiplex PCR; TCRdb's copy keeps in-frame clones and lacks some. The sample contains approximately 190,000 clones, about nine tenths of which appear only once. The sequenced sample was peripheral blood. The origin of the receptors is a man between 65 and 85 years old with active or convalescent COVID-19.

The chain uses TRBV6-5 and TRBJ2-3, with D tentatively TRBD1 (6 bases). The CDR3 runs 14 residues. Germline-derived CDR1 and CDR2 are MNHEY and SVGAGI. With 5 bases removed from V and 10 bases from J, the gap between germline ends came to 19 bases. In DNA, the CDR3 is TGTGCCAGCAGTCCATTACAGGGCCGGAGCGCGCAGTATTTT. Its translation: CASSPLQGRSAQYF.

The CDR3 DNA is TGTGCCAGCAGTGAAAAGACCGGGACAGGGGTTTTCTATGTTCTGGAGACCCAGTACTTC. This translates into CASSEKTGTGVFYVLETQYF. The chain is built from TRBV6-1 and TRBJ2-5, with 10 bases that match TRBD1. V trimming: 2 bases; J trimming: 5 bases; junction bases outside the gene matches: 20. This CDR3 region has 20 residues. Germline V CDR1 and CDR2: MNHNS, SASEGT.

This chain joins TRBV5-4 and TRBJ2-5; TRBD1 matches at 8 bases. The CDR3 spans 15 residues. Germline assignment: CDR1 SGHNT and CDR2 YYREEE (reference sequence). The V and J ends lost 0 bases and 4 bases, in that order; junction bases with no gene match: 5. CDR3 sequence reads: CASSLAAGGPETQYF. The CDR3 DNA is TGTGCCAGCAGCTTGGCTGCAGGGGGCCCAGAGACCCAGTACTTC.

The sample holds one count of this clone. The V gene is TRBV11-3, the J gene TRBJ2-3; weak D call: TRBD2 (6 bases). Deletions cut 0 bases from V and 10 bases from J, with 11 bases between. Germline V gene sequence: CDR1 SGHNT, CDR2 YENEEA. The CDR3 spans 13 residues. CDR3 coding DNA: TGTGCCAGCAGCTTAGATCGGGGGAAATCGCAGTATTTT. Amino acids: CASSLDRGKSQYF.

This chain links TRBV28 with TRBJ2-7; 10 positions agree with TRBD1. J gave up 6 bases and V 5 bases, and 13 bases lay outside the gene matches. Germline V CDR1 and CDR2: MDHEN, SYDVKM. CDR3 length: 16 amino acids. For the CDR3, the DNA is TGTGCCAGCAGTCCAAGGACAGGGGGAATCTTCGGCGAGCAGTACTTC. This encodes CASSPRTGGIFGEQYF. The whole variable domain, remainder taken from reference TRBV28 and TRBJ2-7, is DVKVTQSSRYLVKRTGEKVFLECVQDMDHENMFWYRQDPGLGLRLIYFSYDVKMKEKGDIPEGYSVSREKKERFSLILESASTNQTSMYLCASSPRTGGIFGEQYFGPGTRLTVT.

The chain is built from TRBV18 and TRBJ2-7, with TRBD1 identical over 7 bases. The CDR3 has 13 residues. V lost 5 bases and J lost 2; bases outside the gene matches: 3. Germline V gene data show CDR1 as KGHSH and CDR2 as LQKENI. This CDR3 reads CASSSGQPYEQYF. The CDR3 coding sequence is TGTGCCAGCTCATCGGGACAGCCCTACGAGCAGTACTTC.

This chain connects TRBV5-6 to TRBJ1-6, with D unresolved. Germline assignment: CDR1 SGHDT and CDR2 YYEEEE. The CDR3 is 14 amino acids. Trimming removed 4 bases at V and 7 bases at J, with 12 bases between. The CDR3 region is CASSPGLVNSPLHF. The CDR3 bases are TGTGCCAGCAGCCCAGGTTTGGTGAATTCACCCCTCCACTTT.

The chain has TRBV28 and TRBJ2-2; TRBD1 aligns across 8 bases. V lost 8 bases to trimming and J lost 5 bases; unmatched junction nucleotides: 10. This CDR3 has 15 residues. CDR1 MDHEN and CDR2 SYDVKM come from the germline V gene. The CDR3: CASLRQGPDTGELFF. In DNA form, the CDR3 reads TGTGCCAGCCTCCGACAGGGGCCGGATACCGGGGAGCTGTTTTTT.

This chain connects TRBV28 to TRBJ1-3, with TRBD1 as a possible D gene (6 bases). Looked up from germline, CDR1 is MDHEN and CDR2 is SYDVKM. This CDR3 comprises 15 residues. Deletions cut 5 bases from V and 0 bases from J, with 11 bases between. The CDR3 sequence: CASSLTGTSGNTIYF. DNA for the CDR3: TGTGCCAGCAGTCTAACAGGGACCTCTGGAAACACCATATATTTT.

V is TRBV4-3 and J is TRBJ1-1, with TRBD1 identical over 9 bases. Germline V gives CDR1 LGHNA, CDR2 YSLEER. This CDR3 spans 14 amino acids. V was clipped by 0 bases and J by 8 bases; unmatched bases: 4. CDR3 amino acids: CASSQETGGFEAFF. The CDR3 DNA sequence: TGCGCCAGCAGCCAAGAGACAGGGGGGTTCGAAGCTTTCTTT.

V gene TRBV9 combines with J gene TRBJ2-1; 14 bases are a match to TRBD2. The germline CDR1 and CDR2 sequences are SGDLS and YYNGEE. J was trimmed by 7 bases and V by 5 bases; bases with no gene match: 5. This CDR3 contains 15 residues. CDR3 nucleotides: TGTGCCAGCAGTATGGGACTAGCGGGAGAGAATGAGCAGTTCTTC. Translation: CASSMGLAGENEQFF.

The rearrangement joins TRBV5-4 to TRBJ2-3; D not resolved. CDR3 length equals 13 residues. V was trimmed by 0 bases and J by 0 bases, leaving 2 bases between them. Germline lookup yields CDR1 SGHNT and CDR2 YYREEE (reference sequence). The CDR3 loop is CASSLASTDTQYF. The CDR3 DNA sequence: TGTGCCAGCAGCTTGGCTAGCACAGATACGCAGTATTTT.

The chain links TRBV5-1 to TRBJ2-2, with a tentative D call TRBD1 (6 bases). The CDR3 loop spans 16 amino acids. V shed 3 bases and J shed 6 bases, with 18 bases lying between them. Per germline, CDR1 SGHRS and CDR2 YFSETQ. In DNA, the CDR3 is TGCGCCAGCAGCTCGCAAACAGGGTTTGTGGCCGGGGAGCTGTTTTTT. It translates to CASSSQTGFVAGELFF.

The chain carries TRBV25-1 and TRBJ2-7; no clear D. This CDR3 has 13 residues. V lost 6 bases and J 7 bases, leaving 16 bases between the germline ends. Germline CDR1 MGHDK, CDR2 SYGVNS. The CDR3, as DNA: TGTGCCAGCAGCCCTGTGCAGGTTGGGGAGCAGTACTTC. It codes for CASSPVQVGEQYF.

This sequence joins TRBV6-5 and TRBJ2-1; TRBD2 might be the D (6 bases). The V end lost 2 bases, the J end lost 4 bases, and 12 bases lay between the germline ends. Germline loops: CDR1 MNHEY, CDR2 SVGAGI. The CDR3 spans 15 residues. The CDR3 DNA follows: TGTGCCAGCAGTTACCTGACGGGACTTTACAATGAGCAGTTCTTC. This sequence encodes CASSYLTGLYNEQFF.

This clone turned up a few times. V gene TRBV11-3 combines with J gene TRBJ2-1; 11 bases line up with TRBD2. Germline V gives CDR1 SGHNT, CDR2 YENEEA. Germline trimming cut 5 bases from V and 3 bases from J; bases unmatched to any gene: 3. The CDR3 totals 15 residues. CDR3 coding DNA: TGTGCCAGCAGCAAGGGACTAGCGGTCTACAATGAGCAGTTCTTC. Translation: CASSKGLAVYNEQFF.

The chain joins TRBV11-2 to TRBJ2-1, with 8 nucleotides matching TRBD2. The CDR3 totals 16 residues. Per germline, CDR1 SGHAT and CDR2 FQNNGV. Unmatched junction bases numbered 14, after V lost 4 bases and J lost 9 bases. This CDR3 reads CASSYYPGLGFGEQFF. The CDR3 coding sequence is TGTGCCAGCAGCTACTATCCGGGACTAGGGTTCGGTGAGCAGTTCTTC.

This chain connects TRBV4-1 to TRBJ1-5, with 7 bases that match TRBD1. This CDR3 is 15 amino acids long. After removal of 5 bases from V and 0 bases from J, the junction contained 4 bases not matched to a gene. Germline-derived CDR1 and CDR2 are MGHRA and YSYEKL. The CDR3 sequence: CASSYQGDSNQPQHF. CDR3 in DNA: TGCGCCAGCAGCTACCAGGGGGATAGCAATCAGCCCCAGCATTTT.

V and J are TRBV5-6 and TRBJ2-5, with 12 bases matching TRBD2. Trimming removed 0 bases from V and 5 bases from J; junction bases left unmatched: 2. The CDR3 has 15 amino acids. Looked up from germline, CDR1 is SGHDT and CDR2 is YYEEEE. The CDR3 sequence: CASSLGGLAGETQYF. Here the CDR3 DNA reads TGTGCCAGCAGCTTGGGGGGACTAGCGGGCGAGACCCAGTACTTC.

The rearrangement uses TRBV4-3 and TRBJ1-2, with D possibly being TRBD1 (5 bases). This CDR3 spans 16 amino acids. The germline V gene encodes CDR1 LGHNA and CDR2 YSLEER. V dropped 0 bases and J dropped 2 bases, with 13 bases sitting between them. CDR3 sequence reads: CASSQDHSPGNYGYTF. The DNA of the CDR3 is TGCGCCAGCAGCCAAGATCACTCGCCAGGGAACTATGGCTACACCTTC.

The rearrangement uses TRBV29-1 and TRBJ1-2; D possibly corresponds to TRBD1 (6 bases). The CDR3 sequence is 12 residues long. The V gene's germline CDR1 is SQVTM and CDR2 ANQGSEA. Trimming left V 6 bases short and J 8 bases short, with 16 bases between. CDR3 protein: CSVHSTGTGYTF. The CDR3 region has the DNA TGCAGCGTCCATTCTACAGGGACCGGCTACACCTTC.

J is TRBJ2-7 and V is TRBV6-5; D is unclear. The CDR3 runs to 13 residues. Germline values: CDR1 MNHEY, CDR2 SVGAGI. V lost 8 bases and J lost 0, with 11 bases in between. CDR3 residues: CASGQVSSYEQYF. The CDR3, as DNA: TGTGCCAGCGGGCAGGTCAGCTCCTACGAGCAGTACTTC.

This sequence joins TRBV28 and TRBJ2-7, with unresolved D. This CDR3 comprises 12 residues. Trimming shortened V by 6 bases and J by 3 bases, and 9 bases separated the two germline ends. The germline CDR1 and CDR2 sequences are MDHEN and SYDVKM. The CDR3 DNA is TGTGCCAGCAGCCCTACTTTCTACGAGCAGTACTTC. Amino acids: CASSPTFYEQYF. The full variable domain, in which reference TRBV28 and TRBJ2-7 provide the parts outside the CDR3, is DVKVTQSSRYLVKRTGEKVFLECVQDMDHENMFWYRQDPGLGLRLIYFSYDVKMKEKGDIPEGYSVSREKKERFSLILESASTNQTSMYLCASSPTFYEQYFGPGTRLTVT.

V usage is TRBV2 and J usage is TRBJ1-6; D is undetermined. Germline V gives CDR1 SNHLY, CDR2 FYNNEI. The CDR3 is 12 residues long. With 4 bases removed from V and 7 bases from J, the gap between germline ends came to 5 bases. CDR3 sequence (DNA): TGTGCCAGCAGTGCAGGCAATTCACCCCTCCACTTT. Its protein product is CASSAGNSPLHF. The variable domain in full, completed from reference TRBV2 and TRBJ1-6, reads EPEVTQTPSHQVTQMGQEVILRCVPISNHLYFYWYRQILGQKVEFLVSFYNNEISEKSEIFDDQFSVERPDGSNFTLKIRSTKLEDSAMYFCASSAGNSPLHFGNGTRLTVT.

The chain joins TRBV24-1 to TRBJ2-5; D call uncertain. CDR1 and CDR2 (germline): KGHDR, SFDVKD. The CDR3 consists of 14 residues. Between the trimmed V and J ends, which lost 0 bases and 3 bases, there was a span of 7 bases. In DNA, the CDR3 is TGTGCCACCAGTGATTTGTTCCCTAAAGAGACCCAGTACTTC. This encodes CATSDLFPKETQYF.